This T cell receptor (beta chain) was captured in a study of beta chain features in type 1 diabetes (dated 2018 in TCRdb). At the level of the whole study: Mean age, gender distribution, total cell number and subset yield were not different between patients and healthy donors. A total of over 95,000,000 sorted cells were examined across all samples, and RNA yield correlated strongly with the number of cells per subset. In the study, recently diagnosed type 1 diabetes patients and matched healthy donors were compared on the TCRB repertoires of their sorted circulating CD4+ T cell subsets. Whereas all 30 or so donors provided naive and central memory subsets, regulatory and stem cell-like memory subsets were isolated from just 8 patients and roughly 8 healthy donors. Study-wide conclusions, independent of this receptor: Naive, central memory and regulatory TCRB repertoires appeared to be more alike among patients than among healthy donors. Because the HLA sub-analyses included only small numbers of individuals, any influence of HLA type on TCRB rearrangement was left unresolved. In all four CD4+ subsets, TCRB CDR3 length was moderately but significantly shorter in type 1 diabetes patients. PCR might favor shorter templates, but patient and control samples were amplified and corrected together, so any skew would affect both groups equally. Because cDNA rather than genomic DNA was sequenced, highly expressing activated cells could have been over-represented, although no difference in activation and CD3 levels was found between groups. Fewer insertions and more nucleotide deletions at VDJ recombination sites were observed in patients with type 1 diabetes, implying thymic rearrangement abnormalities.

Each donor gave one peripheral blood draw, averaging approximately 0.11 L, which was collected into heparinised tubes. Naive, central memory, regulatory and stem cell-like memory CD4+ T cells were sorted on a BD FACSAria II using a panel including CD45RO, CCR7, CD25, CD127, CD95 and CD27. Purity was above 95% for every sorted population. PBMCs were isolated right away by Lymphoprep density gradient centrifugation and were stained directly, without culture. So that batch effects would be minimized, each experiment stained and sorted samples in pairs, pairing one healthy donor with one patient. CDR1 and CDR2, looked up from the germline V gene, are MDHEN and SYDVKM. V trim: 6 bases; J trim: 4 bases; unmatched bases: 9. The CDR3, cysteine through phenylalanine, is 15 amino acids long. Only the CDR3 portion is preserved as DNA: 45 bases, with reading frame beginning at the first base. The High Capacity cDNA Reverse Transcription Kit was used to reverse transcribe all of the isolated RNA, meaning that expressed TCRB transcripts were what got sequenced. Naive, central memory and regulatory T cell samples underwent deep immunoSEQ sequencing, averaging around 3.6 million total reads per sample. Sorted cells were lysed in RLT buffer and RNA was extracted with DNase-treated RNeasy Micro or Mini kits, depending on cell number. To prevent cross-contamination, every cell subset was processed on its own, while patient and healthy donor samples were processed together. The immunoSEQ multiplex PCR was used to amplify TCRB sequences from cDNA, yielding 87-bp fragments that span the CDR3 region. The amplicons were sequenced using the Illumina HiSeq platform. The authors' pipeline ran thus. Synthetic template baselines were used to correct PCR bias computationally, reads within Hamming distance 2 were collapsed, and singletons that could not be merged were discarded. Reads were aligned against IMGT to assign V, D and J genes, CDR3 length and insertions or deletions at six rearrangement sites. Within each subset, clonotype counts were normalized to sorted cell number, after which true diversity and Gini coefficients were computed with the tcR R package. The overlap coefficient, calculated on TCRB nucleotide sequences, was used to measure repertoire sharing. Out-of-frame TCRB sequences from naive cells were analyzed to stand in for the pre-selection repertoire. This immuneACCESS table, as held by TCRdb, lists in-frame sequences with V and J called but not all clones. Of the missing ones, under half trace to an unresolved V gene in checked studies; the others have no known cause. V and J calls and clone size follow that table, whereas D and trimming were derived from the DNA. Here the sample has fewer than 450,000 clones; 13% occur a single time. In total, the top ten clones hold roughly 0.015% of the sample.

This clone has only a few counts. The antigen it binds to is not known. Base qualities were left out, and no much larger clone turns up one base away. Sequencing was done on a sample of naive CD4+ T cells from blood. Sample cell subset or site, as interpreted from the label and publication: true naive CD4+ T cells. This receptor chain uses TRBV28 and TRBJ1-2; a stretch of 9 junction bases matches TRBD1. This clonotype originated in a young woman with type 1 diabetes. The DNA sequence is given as TGTGCCAGCAGGCCACTGGACAGGGGATTCTATGGCTACACCTTC. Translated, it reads CASRPLDRGFYGYTF.